The 25 T cell receptor beta chains given below trace back to one sample, sequenced in a study of long-term antiretroviral therapy in people with HIV. Runs used v3.0 of the immunoSEQ assay and were done at survey level. This table comes from immunoSEQ multiplex PCR, and its TCRdb copy is limited to in-frame clones, with some not included. This table holds tens of thousands of clones, around 85% found once. Specimen: unsorted PBMCs, collected 3 years after starting antiretroviral therapy. These receptors all come from a man aged 35 to 55 with HIV.

The V call is TRBV30, the J call TRBJ2-7; D is perhaps TRBD1 (5 bases). The CDR3 is 12 residues long. Trimming left V 1 base short and J 4 bases short, with 8 bases between. The germline gives CDR1 GTSNPN, CDR2 SVGIG (reference sequence). CDR3 bases: TGTGCCTGGAGTGATCAGGGATACGAGCAGTACTTC. Translating it yields CAWSDQGYEQYF.

This chain joins TRBV7-8 and TRBJ2-3, with 10 bases lining up with TRBD1. The CDR3 covers 13 residues. Germline V gene sequence: CDR1 SGHVS, CDR2 FQNEAQ. V trimming: 1 base; J trimming: 13 bases; junction bases outside the gene matches: 5. The CDR3 DNA sequence: TGTGCCAGCAGCTTAGGGGACAGGGGAGCCAAGTATTTT. Encoded protein: CASSLGDRGAKYF. Using reference TRBV7-8 and TRBJ2-3 for the parts outside the CDR3, the full variable domain is GAGVSQSPRYKVAKRGQDVALRCDPISGHVSLFWYQQALGQGPEFLTYFQNEAQLDKSGLPSDRFFAERPEGSVSTLKIQRTQQEDSAVYLCASSLGDRGAKYFGPGTRLTVL.

V is TRBV9 and J is TRBJ2-1; D is possibly TRBD2 (6 bases). CDR1 is SGDLS, CDR2 YYNGEE, per germline. Trimming pared 0 bases from V and 3 bases from J, leaving 10 bases between. The CDR3 is made up of 15 amino acids. The CDR3 reads CASSVGGTLYNEQFF. CDR3 DNA: TGTGCCAGCAGCGTAGGTGGGACTCTCTACAATGAGCAGTTCTTC.

This chain links TRBV4-1 with TRBJ1-1, with 8 nucleotides matching TRBD1. The germline V gene encodes CDR1 MGHRA and CDR2 YSYEKL. Unmatched junction bases numbered 13, after V lost 1 base and J lost 0 bases. This CDR3 region has 19 residues. The CDR3 nucleotides read TGCGCCAGCAGCCAAGGGACAGGGTTAATAGGAGAGCTGAACACTGAAGCTTTCTTT. Translated, it gives CASSQGTGLIGELNTEAFF.

This chain connects TRBV7-3 to TRBJ2-1; 7 positions match TRBD1. Germline CDR1 and CDR2: SGHTA and FQGTGA. With 2 bases clipped from V and 7 bases from J, the junction kept 8 bases outside the gene matches. The CDR3 has 15 amino acids. CDR3 sequence (DNA): TGTGCCAGCAGCTTAGGACTGGGACAGCTTAATGAGCAGTTCTTC. Amino acids: CASSLGLGQLNEQFF.

The chain recombines TRBV2 with TRBJ2-7; D call uncertain. This CDR3 spans 14 amino acids. Germline V gene lookup returns CDR1 SNHLY and CDR2 FYNNEI. The V end was cut by 6 bases, the J end by 2 bases, with 14 bases between. The CDR3, as DNA: TGTGCCAGCAGCCCACAGTACCTAACCTACGAGCAGTACTTC. Translated, it gives CASSPQYLTYEQYF.

The chain has TRBV5-1 and TRBJ2-1; D gene ambiguous. V shed 2 bases and J shed 8 bases, with 5 bases lying between them. The CDR3 consists of 11 residues. CDR1 and CDR2 from the germline V gene are SGHRS and YFSETQ. The CDR3 region has the DNA TGCGCCAGCAGCTTTCTTGATGAGCAGTTCTTC. As protein: CASSFLDEQFF.

The J gene is TRBJ2-1, the V gene TRBV6-6, with 8 nucleotides matching TRBD1. The CDR3 has 12 amino acids. Germline V gives CDR1 MNHNY, CDR2 SVGAGI (reference sequence). J gave up 9 bases and V 2 bases, and 0 bases lay outside the gene matches. In nucleotides, the CDR3 is TGTGCCAGCAGTTACACAGGGGGTGAGCAGTTCTTC. This translates into CASSYTGGEQFF.

V and J are TRBV5-6 and TRBJ1-1; 7 bases are a match to TRBD1. This CDR3 has 15 residues. The V segment lost 4 bases and the J segment 2 bases; nucleotides outside the gene matches: 8. Germline values: CDR1 SGHDT, CDR2 YYEEEE. CDR3 DNA sequence: TGTGCCAGCAGCCGGCGGGCAGGGGGTAACACTGAAGCTTTCTTT. The encoded protein is CASSRRAGGNTEAFF.

The gene calls are TRBV10-2 and TRBJ2-7; 7 bases map to TRBD2. In germline, CDR1 is WSHSY, CDR2 SAAADI. This CDR3 spans 14 amino acids. After removal of 8 bases from V and 2 bases from J, the junction contained 9 bases not matched to a gene. For the CDR3, the DNA is TGCGCCAGCCTGGGGGGAGGGCCGACCTACGAGCAGTACTTC. Translation: CASLGGGPTYEQYF.

The chain links TRBV2 to TRBJ1-1, with a weak D call TRBD1 (5 bases). Germline V CDR1 and CDR2: SNHLY, FYNNEI. CDR3 length: 14 amino acids. The V end was cut by 0 bases, the J end by 4 bases, with 9 bases between. CDR3 protein: CASSEAPGRTEAFF. DNA of the CDR3: TGTGCCAGCAGTGAAGCGCCGGGGCGCACTGAAGCTTTCTTT.

The chain is built from TRBV7-6 and TRBJ2-7; either TRBD1 or TRBD2 may fit D (5 bases each). The germline gives CDR1 SGHVS, CDR2 FNYEAQ. The CDR3 is made up of 19 amino acids. V shed 0 bases and J shed 0 bases, with 21 bases lying between them. The CDR3 region is CASSLAPRGPTISSYEQYF. DNA for the CDR3: TGTGCCAGCAGCTTAGCACCTCGGGGACCTACCATAAGCTCCTACGAGCAGTACTTC. Drawing the rest from reference TRBV7-6 and TRBJ2-7, the complete variable domain is GAGVSQSPRYKVTKRGQDVALRCDPISGHVSLYWYRQALGQGPEFLTYFNYEAQQDKSGLPNDRFSAERPEGSISTLTIQRTEQRDSAMYRCASSLAPRGPTISSYEQYFGPGTRLTVT.

The J gene is TRBJ2-5, the V gene TRBV5-6; 8 bases map to TRBD1. This CDR3 has 13 residues. Germline CDR1 and CDR2: SGHDT and YYEEEE. With 4 bases clipped from V and 4 bases from J, the junction kept 3 bases outside the gene matches. CDR3: CASSITGGETQYF. In DNA form, the CDR3 reads TGTGCCAGCAGCATTACAGGGGGAGAGACCCAGTACTTC.

The chain links TRBV7-8 to TRBJ2-3; 7 nucleotides align to TRBD2. Germline values: CDR1 SGHVS, CDR2 FQNEAQ. The V gene end was trimmed by 0 bases and the J gene end by 5 bases; junction bases not matched to a gene: 8. The CDR3 runs 16 residues. The CDR3 reads CASSLASGGGGDTQYF. The CDR3 DNA follows: TGTGCCAGCAGCTTAGCTTCCGGCGGGGGTGGAGATACGCAGTATTTT.

The J gene is TRBJ1-1, the V gene TRBV5-1; 7 bases map to TRBD1. This CDR3 spans 14 amino acids. The germline gives CDR1 SGHRS, CDR2 YFSETQ. V was pared by 1 base and J by 4 bases, with 4 bases of the junction left unmatched. In nucleotides, the CDR3 is TGCGCCAGCAGCTTGACAGGGGTGGGCACTGAAGCTTTCTTT. Its translation: CASSLTGVGTEAFF.

The rearrangement links TRBV29-1 to TRBJ2-1, with 7 bases identical to TRBD1. V lost 6 bases and J lost 4; bases outside the gene matches: 9. Germline V lookup: CDR1 SQVTM, CDR2 ANQGSEA. The CDR3 loop spans 14 amino acids. CDR3 region: CSVPHGQVYNEQFF. DNA of the CDR3: TGCAGCGTCCCCCATGGACAGGTATACAATGAGCAGTTCTTC.

The chain recombines TRBV19 with TRBJ2-5; no definite D call. Trimming removed 3 bases at V and 8 bases at J, with 13 bases between. The CDR3 is made up of 13 amino acids. The germline gives CDR1 LNHDA, CDR2 SQIVND (reference sequence). CDR3 sequence (DNA): TGTGCCAGTAGTATTGGTCGACCAGGTACCCAGTACTTC. Translation gives CASSIGRPGTQYF.

The V gene is TRBV11-2, the J gene TRBJ2-7, with 9 positions matching TRBD2. Germline V gene lookup returns CDR1 SGHAT and CDR2 FQNNGV. The CDR3 length is 14 residues. The V gene end was trimmed by 2 bases and the J gene end by 4 bases; junction bases not matched to a gene: 3. The chain's CDR3 is CASSLLAGWYEQYF. The CDR3 DNA reads TGTGCCAGCAGCTTACTAGCGGGATGGTACGAGCAGTACTTC.

The chain combines TRBV30 with TRBJ1-4, with a tentative D call TRBD1 (5 bases). V lost 2 bases, J lost 4 bases, and 17 bases lay in between. The germline gives CDR1 GTSNPN, CDR2 SVGIG (reference sequence). This CDR3 contains 16 residues. The CDR3 nucleotides are TGTGCCTGGAGTCTATCTCTGCAGGGATATAATGAAAAACTGTTTTTT. It codes for CAWSLSLQGYNEKLFF.

The genes are TRBV19 and TRBJ2-7; 8 positions match TRBD1. Per the germline V gene, CDR1 is LNHDA and CDR2 is SQIVND (reference sequence). The J segment lost 3 bases and the V segment lost 1 base, leaving 8 bases of the junction unmatched. The CDR3 loop spans 16 amino acids. CDR3 in amino acids: CASSIVGAGGDYEQYF. CDR3 in DNA: TGTGCCAGTAGTATAGTCGGAGCAGGGGGCGACTACGAGCAGTACTTC.

The chain combines TRBV10-1 with TRBJ2-1, with D perhaps matching TRBD1 (5 bases). The CDR3 is 14 amino acids. The V gene lost 3 bases and the J gene lost 8 bases, with 14 bases spanning the gap. The germline gives CDR1 WNHNN, CDR2 SYGVQD (reference sequence). The CDR3 coding sequence is TGCGCCAGCAGTGACCCCGAGCTCAGGGATGAGCAGTTCTTC. Translating gives CASSDPELRDEQFF.

The chain joins TRBV30 to TRBJ2-6; D unresolved. The CDR3 sequence is 15 residues long. The V and J ends lost 0 bases and 0 bases respectively, with 6 bases between them. Germline CDR1 GTSNPN, CDR2 SVGIG (reference sequence). The CDR3 DNA is TGTGCCTGGAGTGTACCACCCTCTGGGGCCAACGTCCTGACTTTC. Translation: CAWSVPPSGANVLTF. The full variable domain, its missing parts supplied by reference TRBV30 and TRBJ2-6, is SQTIHQWPATLVQPVGSPLSLECTVEGTSNPNLYWYRQAAGRGLQLLFYSVGIGQISSEVPQNLSASRPQDRQFILSSKKLLLSDSGFYLCAWSVPPSGANVLTFGAGSRLTVL.

The genes are TRBV11-2 and TRBJ2-7; D may be TRBD2 (5 bases). CDR3 size: 14 residues. Germline assignment: CDR1 SGHAT and CDR2 FQNNGV. V gave up 1 base and J gave up 7 bases, with 14 bases separating them. The CDR3 loop is CASSLAPDWREQYF. CDR3 DNA: TGTGCCAGCAGCTTAGCGCCGGACTGGAGGGAGCAGTACTTC.

This clone was observed once. The V and J genes are TRBV6-5 and TRBJ2-5; TRBD1 is a possible D gene (5 bases). The germline V gene encodes CDR1 MNHEY and CDR2 SVGAGI. This CDR3 comprises 14 residues. The V gene lost 6 bases and the J gene lost 2 bases, with 13 bases spanning the gap. CDR3 amino acids: CASRDGHGQETQYF. CDR3 nucleotides: TGTGCCAGCAGGGACGGACACGGACAAGAGACCCAGTACTTC.

The V call is TRBV7-8, the J call TRBJ1-4; 7 positions agree with TRBD1. This CDR3 has 16 amino acids. The V gene's germline CDR1 is SGHVS and CDR2 FQNEAQ. The J segment lost 2 bases and the V segment lost 2 bases, leaving 5 bases of the junction unmatched. CDR3 region: CASSLQGGSTNEKLFF. The CDR3 coding sequence is TGTGCCAGCAGCTTACAAGGGGGCTCGACTAATGAAAAACTGTTTTTT.